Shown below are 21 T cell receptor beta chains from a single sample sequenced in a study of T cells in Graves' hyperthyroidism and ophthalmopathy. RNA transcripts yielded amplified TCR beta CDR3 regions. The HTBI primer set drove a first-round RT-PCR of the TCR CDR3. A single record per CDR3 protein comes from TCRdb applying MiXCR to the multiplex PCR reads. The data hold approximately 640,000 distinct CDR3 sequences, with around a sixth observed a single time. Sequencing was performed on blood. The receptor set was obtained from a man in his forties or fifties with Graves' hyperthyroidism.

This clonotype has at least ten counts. CDR3 region: CAWSTSGFNSPLHF. For the CDR3, the DNA is TGTGCCTGGAGCACGAGCGGGTTTAATTCACCCCTCCACTTT. The chain uses TRBV30 and TRBJ1-6; D remains unclear. Deletions cut 3 bases from V and 6 bases from J, with 12 bases between. CDR1 is GTSNPN and CDR2 is SVGIG in the germline V gene (reference sequence). The CDR3 loop spans 14 amino acids.

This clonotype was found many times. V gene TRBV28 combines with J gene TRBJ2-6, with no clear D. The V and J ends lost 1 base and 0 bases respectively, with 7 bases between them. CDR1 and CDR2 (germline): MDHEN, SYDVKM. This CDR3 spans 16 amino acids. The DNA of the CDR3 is TGTGCCAGCAGTTTATCTACCTACTCTGGGGCCAACGTCCTGACTTTC. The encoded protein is CASSLSTYSGANVLTF.

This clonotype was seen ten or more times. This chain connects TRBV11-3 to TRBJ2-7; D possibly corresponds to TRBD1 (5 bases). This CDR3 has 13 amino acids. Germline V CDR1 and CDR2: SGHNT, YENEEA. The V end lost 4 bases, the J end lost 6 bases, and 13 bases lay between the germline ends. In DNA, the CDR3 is TGTGCCAGCAGCTCTGGACAACCTGGCGAGCAGTACTTC. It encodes CASSSGQPGEQYF.

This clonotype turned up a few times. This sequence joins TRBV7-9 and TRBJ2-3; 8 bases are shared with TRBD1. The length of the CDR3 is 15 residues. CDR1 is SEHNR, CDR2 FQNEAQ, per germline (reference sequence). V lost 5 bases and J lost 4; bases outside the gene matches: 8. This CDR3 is CASSTRQGTPDTQYF. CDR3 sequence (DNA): TGTGCCAGCAGCACCCGACAGGGGACACCAGATACGCAGTATTTT. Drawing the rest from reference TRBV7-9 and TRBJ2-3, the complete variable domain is DTGVSQNPRHKITKRGQNVTFRCDPISEHNRLYWYRQTLGQGPEFLTYFQNEAQLEKSRLLSDRFSAERPKGSFSTLEIQRTEQGDSAMYLCASSTRQGTPDTQYFGPGTRLTVL.

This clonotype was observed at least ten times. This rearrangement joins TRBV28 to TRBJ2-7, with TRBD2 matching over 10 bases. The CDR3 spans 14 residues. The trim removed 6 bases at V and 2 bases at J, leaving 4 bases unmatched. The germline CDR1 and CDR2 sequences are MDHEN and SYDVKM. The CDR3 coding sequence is TGTGCCAGCAGACAAACTAGCGGGACCTACGAGCAGTACTTC. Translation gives CASRQTSGTYEQYF.

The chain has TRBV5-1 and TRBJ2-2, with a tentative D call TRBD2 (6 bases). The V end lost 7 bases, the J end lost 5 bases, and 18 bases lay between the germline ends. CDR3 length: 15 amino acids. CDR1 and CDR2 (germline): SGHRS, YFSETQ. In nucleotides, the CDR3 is TGCGCCAGCCACGGGACTTTTCTGGGGACCGGGGAGCTGTTTTTT. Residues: CASHGTFLGTGELFF.

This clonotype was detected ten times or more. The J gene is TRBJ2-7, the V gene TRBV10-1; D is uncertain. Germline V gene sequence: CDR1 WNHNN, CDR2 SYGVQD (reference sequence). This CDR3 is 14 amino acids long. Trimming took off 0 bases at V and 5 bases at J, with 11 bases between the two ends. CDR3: CASSESRFGDEQYF. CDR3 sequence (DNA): TGCGCCAGCAGTGAGTCGAGATTTGGGGACGAGCAGTACTTC.

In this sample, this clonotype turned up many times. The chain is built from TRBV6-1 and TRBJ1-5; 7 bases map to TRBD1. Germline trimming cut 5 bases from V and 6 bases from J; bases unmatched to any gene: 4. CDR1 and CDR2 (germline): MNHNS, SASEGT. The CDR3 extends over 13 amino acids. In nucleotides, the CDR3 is TGTGCCAGCAGTACAGGGGCCACTCAGCCCCAGCATTTT. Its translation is CASSTGATQPQHF.

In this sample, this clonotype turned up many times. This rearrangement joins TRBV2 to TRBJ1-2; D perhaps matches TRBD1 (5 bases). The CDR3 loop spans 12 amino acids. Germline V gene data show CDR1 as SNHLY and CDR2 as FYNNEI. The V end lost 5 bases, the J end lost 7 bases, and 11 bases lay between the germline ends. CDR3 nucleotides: TGTGCCAGCAGTAGGGACTGGAGTGGCTACACCTTC. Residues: CASSRDWSGYTF.

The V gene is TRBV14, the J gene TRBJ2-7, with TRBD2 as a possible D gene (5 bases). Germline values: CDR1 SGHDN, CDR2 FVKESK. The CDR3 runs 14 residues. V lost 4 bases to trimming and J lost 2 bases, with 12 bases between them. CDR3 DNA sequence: TGTGCCAGCAGCCGAGTAGAGGGAACCTACGAGCAGTACTTC. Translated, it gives CASSRVEGTYEQYF.

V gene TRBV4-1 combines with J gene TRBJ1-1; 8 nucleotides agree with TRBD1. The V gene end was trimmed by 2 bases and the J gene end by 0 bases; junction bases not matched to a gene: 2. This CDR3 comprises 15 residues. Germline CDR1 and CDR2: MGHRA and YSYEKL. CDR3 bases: TGCGCCAGCAGCCAAATGGGACAGGTGAACACTGAAGCTTTCTTT. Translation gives CASSQMGQVNTEAFF.

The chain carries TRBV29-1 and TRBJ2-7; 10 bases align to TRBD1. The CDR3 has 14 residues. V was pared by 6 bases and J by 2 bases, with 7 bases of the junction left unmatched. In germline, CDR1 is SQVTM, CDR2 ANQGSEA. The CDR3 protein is CSVVSGTGAYEQYF. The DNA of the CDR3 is TGCAGCGTAGTGTCCGGGACAGGGGCCTACGAGCAGTACTTC.

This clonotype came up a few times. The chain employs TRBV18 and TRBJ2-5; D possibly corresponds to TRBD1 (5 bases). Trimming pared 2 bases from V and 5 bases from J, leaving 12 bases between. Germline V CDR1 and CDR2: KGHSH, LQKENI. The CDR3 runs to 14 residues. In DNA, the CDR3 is TGTGCCAGCTCACCAAATGGGGCCGGGGAGACCCAGTACTTC. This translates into CASSPNGAGETQYF.

CDR3 coding DNA: TGTGCCTGGAGTTCGCTAGCGGGAGCCGATACGCAGTATTTT. It codes for CAWSSLAGADTQYF. The rearrangement links TRBV30 to TRBJ2-3; the match to TRBD2 covers 10 bases. Germline lookup yields CDR1 GTSNPN and CDR2 SVGIG (reference sequence). V shed 2 bases and J 6 bases; nucleotides not matched to a gene: 5. CDR3 size: 14 residues.

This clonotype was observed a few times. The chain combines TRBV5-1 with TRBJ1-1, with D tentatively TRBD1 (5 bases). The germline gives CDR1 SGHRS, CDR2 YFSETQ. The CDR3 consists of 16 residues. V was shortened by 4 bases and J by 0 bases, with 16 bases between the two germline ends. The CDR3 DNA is TGCGCCAGCAGCCCACGGGGGGAGGGGATGAACACTGAAGCTTTCTTT. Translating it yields CASSPRGEGMNTEAFF.

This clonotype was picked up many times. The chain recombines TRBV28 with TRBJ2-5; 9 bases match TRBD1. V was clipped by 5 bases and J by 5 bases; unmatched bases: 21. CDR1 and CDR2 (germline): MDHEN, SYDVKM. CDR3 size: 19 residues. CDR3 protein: CASSDSRTGVPRSRETQYF. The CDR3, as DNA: TGTGCCAGCAGTGATTCAAGGACAGGGGTACCCAGGTCGAGGGAGACCCAGTACTTC.

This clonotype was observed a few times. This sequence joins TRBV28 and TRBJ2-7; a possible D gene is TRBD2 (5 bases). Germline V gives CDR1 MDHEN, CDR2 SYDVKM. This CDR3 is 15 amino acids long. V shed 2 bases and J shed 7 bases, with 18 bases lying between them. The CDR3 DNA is TGTGCCAGCAGTTTACATACCGGTGGACTTTGGGAGCAGTACTTC. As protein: CASSLHTGGLWEQYF.

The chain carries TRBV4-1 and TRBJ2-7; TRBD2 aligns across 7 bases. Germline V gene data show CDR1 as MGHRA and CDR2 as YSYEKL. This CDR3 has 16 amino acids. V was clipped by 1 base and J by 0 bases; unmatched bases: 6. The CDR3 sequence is CASSQALASGSYEQYF. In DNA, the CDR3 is TGCGCCAGCAGCCAAGCCTTGGCTAGCGGCTCCTACGAGCAGTACTTC.

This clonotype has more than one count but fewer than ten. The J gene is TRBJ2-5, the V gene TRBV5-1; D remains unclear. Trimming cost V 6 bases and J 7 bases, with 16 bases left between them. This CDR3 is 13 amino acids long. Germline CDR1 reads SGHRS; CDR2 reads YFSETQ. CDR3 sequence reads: CASNGPPARTQYF. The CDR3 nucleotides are TGCGCCAGCAACGGGCCCCCGGCGAGGACCCAGTACTTC.

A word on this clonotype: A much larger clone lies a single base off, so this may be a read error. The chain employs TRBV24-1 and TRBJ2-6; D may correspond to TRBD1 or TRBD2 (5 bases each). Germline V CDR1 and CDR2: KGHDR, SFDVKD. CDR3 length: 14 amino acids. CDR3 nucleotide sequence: TGTGCCACCGGAAGGGAGTCTGGGGCCAACGCCCTGACTTTC. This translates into CATGRESGANALTF.

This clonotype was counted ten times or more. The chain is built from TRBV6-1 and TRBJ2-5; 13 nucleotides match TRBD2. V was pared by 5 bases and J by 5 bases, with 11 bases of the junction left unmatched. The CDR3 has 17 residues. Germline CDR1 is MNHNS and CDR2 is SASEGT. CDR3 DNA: TGTGCCAGCAGTTACGGCCTAGGACTAGCGGGAGATGAGACCCAGTACTTC. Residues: CASSYGLGLAGDETQYF.